This section outlines one T cell receptor (beta chain) sequence together with its context. The sample belongs to a study of OX40 agonist ivuxolimab in advanced cancers. TCRdb keeps only in-frame clones here, not all; method: immunoSEQ multiplex PCR. The sample contains 70,000 to 75,000 clones, around four fifths of which appear only once. Germline assignment: CDR1 MDHEN and CDR2 SYDVKM. The germline V and J ends were trimmed by 2 bases and 5 bases, with 7 bases remaining between them. This CDR3 has 13 amino acids. This specimen consisted of CD4+ or CD8+ T cells sorted from blood, obtained in a trial of the OX40 agonist ivuxolimab. This chain joins TRBV28 and TRBJ1-5; maybe TRBD1 (6 bases). The TCR comes from an adult with an advanced solid tumor such as melanoma, head and neck, liver or kidney cancer. DNA of the CDR3: TGTGCCAGCAGTTTAGGGGGCCATCAGCCCCAGCATTTT. Protein product: CASSLGGHQPQHF.